This T cell receptor beta chain was retrieved from a study of lymphopenia after photon versus proton radiotherapy. Study-wide points: Proton therapy kept repertoires fairly stable, unlike photons, which gained effector/memory cells. Post-nadir diversity loss with photons came from oligoclonal expansion, particularly CD8+ Temra cells. Post-nadir TCR diversity decline inversely tracked overall survival among those who died.

Assay used: immunoSEQ multiplex PCR; TCRdb lists only in-frame clones, some missing. The repertoire holds tens of thousands of clones, with around 89% as singletons. Turning to this clone: The antigen remains undetermined.

The CDR3 loop spans 12 amino acids. The germline V gene has CDR1 LNHNV and CDR2 YYDKDF (reference sequence). Trimming cost V 0 bases and J 6 bases, with 3 bases left between them. J is TRBJ1-5 and V is TRBV15, with unresolved D. This TCR came from a man aged 80 or over with esophageal cancer. The sequences come from peripheral blood, collected from a patient treated with proton-based radiotherapy. The CDR3 here is CATSRDSQPQHF. CDR3 coding DNA: TGTGCCACCAGCAGAGATTCTCAGCCCCAGCATTTT.